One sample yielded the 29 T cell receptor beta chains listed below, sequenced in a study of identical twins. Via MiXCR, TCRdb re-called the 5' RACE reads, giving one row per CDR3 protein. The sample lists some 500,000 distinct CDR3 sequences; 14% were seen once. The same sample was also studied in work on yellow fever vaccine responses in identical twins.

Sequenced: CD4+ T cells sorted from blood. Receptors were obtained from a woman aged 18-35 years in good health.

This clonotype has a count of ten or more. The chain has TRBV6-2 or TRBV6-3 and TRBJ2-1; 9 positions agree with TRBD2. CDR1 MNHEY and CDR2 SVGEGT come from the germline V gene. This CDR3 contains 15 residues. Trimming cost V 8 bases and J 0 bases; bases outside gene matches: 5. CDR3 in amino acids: CASSLSGSSYNEQFF. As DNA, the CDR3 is TGTGCCAGCTCACTTAGCGGGAGCTCCTACAATGAGCAGTTCTTC.

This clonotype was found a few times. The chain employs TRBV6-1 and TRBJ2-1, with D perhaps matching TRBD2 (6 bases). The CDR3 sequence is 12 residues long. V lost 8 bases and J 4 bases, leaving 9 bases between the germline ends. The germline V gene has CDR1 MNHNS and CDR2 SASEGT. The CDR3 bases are TGTGCCAGCGGCGGGGATTACAATGAGCAGTTCTTC. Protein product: CASGGDYNEQFF.

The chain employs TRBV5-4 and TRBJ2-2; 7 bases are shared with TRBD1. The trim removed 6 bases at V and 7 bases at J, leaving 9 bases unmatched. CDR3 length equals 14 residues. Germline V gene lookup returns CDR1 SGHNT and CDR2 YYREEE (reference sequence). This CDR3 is CASTIGTAIGELFF. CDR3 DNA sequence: TGTGCCAGCACCATTGGGACAGCCATCGGGGAGCTGTTTTTT. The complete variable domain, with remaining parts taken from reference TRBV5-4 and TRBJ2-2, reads ETGVTQSPTHLIKTRGQQVTLRCSSQSGHNTVSWYQQALGQGPQFIFQYYREEENGRGNFPPRFSGLQFPNYSSELNVNALELDDSALYLCASTIGTAIGELFFGEGSRLTVL.

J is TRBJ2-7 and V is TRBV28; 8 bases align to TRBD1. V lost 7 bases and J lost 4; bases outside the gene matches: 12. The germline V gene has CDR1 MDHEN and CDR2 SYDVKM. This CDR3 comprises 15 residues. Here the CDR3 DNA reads TGTGCCAGCACCAGGGACGGGACAGGTGCTTACGAGCAGTACTTC. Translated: CASTRDGTGAYEQYF.

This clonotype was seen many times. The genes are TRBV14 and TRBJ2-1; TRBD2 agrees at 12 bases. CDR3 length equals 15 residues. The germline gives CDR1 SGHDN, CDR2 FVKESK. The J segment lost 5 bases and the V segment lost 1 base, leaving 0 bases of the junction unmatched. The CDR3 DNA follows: TGTGCCAGCAGCCAAGGGACTAGCGGGAACAATGAGCAGTTCTTC. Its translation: CASSQGTSGNNEQFF.

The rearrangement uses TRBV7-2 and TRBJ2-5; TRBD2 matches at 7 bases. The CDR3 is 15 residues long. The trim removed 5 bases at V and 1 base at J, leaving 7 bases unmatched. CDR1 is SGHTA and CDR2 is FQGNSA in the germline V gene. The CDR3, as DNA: TGTGCCAGCAGCCTGGAGTCGGGGGGCCAAGAGACCCAGTACTTC. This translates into CASSLESGGQETQYF.

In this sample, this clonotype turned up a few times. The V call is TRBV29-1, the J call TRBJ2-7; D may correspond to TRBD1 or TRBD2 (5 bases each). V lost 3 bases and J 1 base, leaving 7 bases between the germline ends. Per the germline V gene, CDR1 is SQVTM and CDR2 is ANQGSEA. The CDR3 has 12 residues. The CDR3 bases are TGCAGCGTTGATGAGGGGTCCTACGAGCAGTACTTC. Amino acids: CSVDEGSYEQYF.

The CDR3 is CASSVTGTPSTDTQYF. The CDR3 DNA is TGCGCCAGCAGCGTAACCGGGACTCCGAGCACAGATACGCAGTATTTT. The genes are TRBV5-1 and TRBJ2-3; possible D gene TRBD2, 6 bases. Trimming left V 4 bases short and J 0 bases short, with 15 bases between. This CDR3 is 16 amino acids long. Germline CDR1 and CDR2: SGHRS and YFSETQ.

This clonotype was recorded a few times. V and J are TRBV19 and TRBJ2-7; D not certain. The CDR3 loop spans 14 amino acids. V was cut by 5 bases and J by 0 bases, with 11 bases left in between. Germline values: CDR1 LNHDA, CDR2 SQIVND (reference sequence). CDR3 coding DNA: TGTGCCAGTAGTGATAGGCCAAACTCCTACGAGCAGTACTTC. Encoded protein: CASSDRPNSYEQYF. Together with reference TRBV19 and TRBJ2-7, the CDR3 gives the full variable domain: DGGITQSPKYLFRKEGQNVTLSCEQNLNHDAMYWYRQDPGQGLRLIYYSQIVNDFQKGDIAEGYSVSREKKESFPLTVTSAQKNPTAFYLCASSDRPNSYEQYFGPGTRLTVT.

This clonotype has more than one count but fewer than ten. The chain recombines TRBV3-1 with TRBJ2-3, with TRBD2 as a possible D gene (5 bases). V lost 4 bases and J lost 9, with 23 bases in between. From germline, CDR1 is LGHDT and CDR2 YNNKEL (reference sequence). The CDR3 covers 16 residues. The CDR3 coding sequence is TGTGCCAGCAGCCTCAAAAATGCCCTAACGCCGGGGACGCAGTATTTT. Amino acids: CASSLKNALTPGTQYF.

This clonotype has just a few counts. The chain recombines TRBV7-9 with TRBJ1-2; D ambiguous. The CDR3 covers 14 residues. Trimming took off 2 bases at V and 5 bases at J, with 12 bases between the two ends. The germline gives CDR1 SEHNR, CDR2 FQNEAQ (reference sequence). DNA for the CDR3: TGTGCCAGCAGCTTAAGGTTCCTCCAATATGGCTACACCTTC. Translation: CASSLRFLQYGYTF.

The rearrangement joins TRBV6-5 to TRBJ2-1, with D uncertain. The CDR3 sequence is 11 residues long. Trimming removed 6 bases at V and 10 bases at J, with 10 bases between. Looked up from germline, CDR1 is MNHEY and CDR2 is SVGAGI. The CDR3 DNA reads TGTGCCAGCAGCTCACCTGGGGAGCAGTTCTTC. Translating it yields CASSSPGEQFF.

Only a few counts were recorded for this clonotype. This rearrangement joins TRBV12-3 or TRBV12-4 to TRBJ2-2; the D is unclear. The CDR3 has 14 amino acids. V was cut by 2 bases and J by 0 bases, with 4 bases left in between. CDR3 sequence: CASSLQANTGELFF. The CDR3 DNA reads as TGTGCCAGCAGTTTACAGGCGAACACCGGGGAGCTGTTTTTT.

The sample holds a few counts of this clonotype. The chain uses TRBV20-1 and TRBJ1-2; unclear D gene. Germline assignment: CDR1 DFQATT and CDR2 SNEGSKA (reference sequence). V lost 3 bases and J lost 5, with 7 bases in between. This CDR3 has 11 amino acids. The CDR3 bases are TGCAGTGCTAGGGGCATTTATGGCTACACCTTC. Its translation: CSARGIYGYTF.

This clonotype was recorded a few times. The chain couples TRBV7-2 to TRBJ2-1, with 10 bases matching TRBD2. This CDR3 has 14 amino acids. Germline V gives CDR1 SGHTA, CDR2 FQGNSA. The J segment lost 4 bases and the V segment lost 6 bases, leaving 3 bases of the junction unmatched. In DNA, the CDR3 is TGTGCCAGCAGAGGACTAGCGGAATACAATGAGCAGTTCTTC. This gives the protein CASRGLAEYNEQFF.

As DNA, the CDR3 is TGTGCCATCAGTCCGACAGGGTTGGGGTACGAGCAGTACTTC. This sequence encodes CAISPTGLGYEQYF. The V and J genes are TRBV10-3 and TRBJ2-7; 7 positions agree with TRBD1. The length of the CDR3 is 14 residues. Trimming took 5 bases from V and 4 from J; bases not matched to a gene: 8. CDR1 is ENHRY, CDR2 SYGVKD, per germline.

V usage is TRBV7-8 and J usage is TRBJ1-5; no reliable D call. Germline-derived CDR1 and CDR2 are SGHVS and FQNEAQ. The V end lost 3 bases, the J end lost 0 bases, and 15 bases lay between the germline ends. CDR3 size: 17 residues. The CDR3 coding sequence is TGTGCCAGCAGCTTTACTCTGGCAGGCAGTAGCAATCAGCCCCAGCATTTT. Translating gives CASSFTLAGSSNQPQHF.

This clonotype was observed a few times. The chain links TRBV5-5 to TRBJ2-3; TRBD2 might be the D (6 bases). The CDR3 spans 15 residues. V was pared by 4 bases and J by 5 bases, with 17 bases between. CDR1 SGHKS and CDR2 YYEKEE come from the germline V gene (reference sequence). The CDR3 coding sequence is TGTGCCAGCAGCCAACAAGGGAGGACTGTAGATACGCAGTATTTT. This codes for CASSQQGRTVDTQYF.

The CDR3 sequence is CASRIGVEVVTEAFF. DNA for the CDR3: TGTGCCAGCAGGATAGGAGTCGAGGTAGTCACTGAAGCTTTCTTT. The chain recombines TRBV12-3 or TRBV12-4 with TRBJ1-1; D ambiguous. This CDR3 region has 15 residues. Trimming took 6 bases from V and 4 from J, leaving 18 bases between them.

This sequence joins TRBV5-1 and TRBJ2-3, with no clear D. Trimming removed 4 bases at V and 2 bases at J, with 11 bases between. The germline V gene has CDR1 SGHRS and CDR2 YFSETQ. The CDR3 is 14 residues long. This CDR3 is CASSPDGSTDTQYF. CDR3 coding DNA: TGCGCCAGCAGCCCGGACGGTTCCACAGATACGCAGTATTTT.

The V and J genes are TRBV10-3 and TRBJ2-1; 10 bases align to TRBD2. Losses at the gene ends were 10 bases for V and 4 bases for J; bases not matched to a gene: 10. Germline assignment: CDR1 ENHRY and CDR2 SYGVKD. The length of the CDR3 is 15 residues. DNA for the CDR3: TGTGCCACCCCGACAGCGGGGGGGCATTACAATGAGCAGTTCTTC. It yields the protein CATPTAGGHYNEQFF.

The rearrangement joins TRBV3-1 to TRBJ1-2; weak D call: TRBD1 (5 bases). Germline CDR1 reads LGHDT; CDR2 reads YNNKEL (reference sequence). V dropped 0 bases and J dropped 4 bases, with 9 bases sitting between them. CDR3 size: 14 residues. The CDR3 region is CASSQERGRYGYTF. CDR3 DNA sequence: TGTGCCAGCAGCCAAGAAAGGGGACGCTATGGCTACACCTTC.

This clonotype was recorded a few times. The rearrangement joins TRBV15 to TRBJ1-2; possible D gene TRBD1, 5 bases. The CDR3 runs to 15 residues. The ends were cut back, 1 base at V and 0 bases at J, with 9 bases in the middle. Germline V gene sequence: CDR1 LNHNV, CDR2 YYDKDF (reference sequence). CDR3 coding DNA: TGTGCCACCAGCAGAGCCCAGGGTGCTAACTATGGCTACACCTTC. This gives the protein CATSRAQGANYGYTF.

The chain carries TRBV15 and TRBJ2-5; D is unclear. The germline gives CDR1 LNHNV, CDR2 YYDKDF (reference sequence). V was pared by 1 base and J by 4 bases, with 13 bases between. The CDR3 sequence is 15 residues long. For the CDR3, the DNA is TGTGCCACCAGCAGAGCAGGCAGCTCTTTAGAGACCCAGTACTTC. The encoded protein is CATSRAGSSLETQYF.

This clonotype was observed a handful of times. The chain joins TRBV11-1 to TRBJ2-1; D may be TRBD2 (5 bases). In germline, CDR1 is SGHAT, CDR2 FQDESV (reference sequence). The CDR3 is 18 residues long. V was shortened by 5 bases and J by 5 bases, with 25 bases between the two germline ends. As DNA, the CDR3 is TGTGCCAGCAGCCCAAAACGGTCTGAGGGTCGCGGGCACAATGAGCAGTTCTTC. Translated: CASSPKRSEGRGHNEQFF. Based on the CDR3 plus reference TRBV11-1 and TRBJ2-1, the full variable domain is EAEVAQSPRYKITEKSQAVAFWCDPISGHATLYWYRQILGQGPELLVQFQDESVVDDSQLPKDRFSAERLKGVDSTLKIQPAELGDSAMYLCASSPKRSEGRGHNEQFFGPGTRLTVL.

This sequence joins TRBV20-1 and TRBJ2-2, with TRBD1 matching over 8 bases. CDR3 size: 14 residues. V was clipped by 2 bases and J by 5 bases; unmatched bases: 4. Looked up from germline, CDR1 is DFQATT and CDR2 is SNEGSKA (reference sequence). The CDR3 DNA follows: TGCAGTGCTAGATTAACAGGGGGGACCGGGGAGCTGTTTTTT. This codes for CSARLTGGTGELFF.

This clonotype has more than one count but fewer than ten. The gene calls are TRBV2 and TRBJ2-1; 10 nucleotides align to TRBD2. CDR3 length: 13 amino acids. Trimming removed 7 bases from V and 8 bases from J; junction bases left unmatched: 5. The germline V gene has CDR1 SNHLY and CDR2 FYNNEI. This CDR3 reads CASTGLAVHEQFF. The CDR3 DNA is TGTGCCAGCACCGGACTAGCGGTCCATGAGCAGTTCTTC.

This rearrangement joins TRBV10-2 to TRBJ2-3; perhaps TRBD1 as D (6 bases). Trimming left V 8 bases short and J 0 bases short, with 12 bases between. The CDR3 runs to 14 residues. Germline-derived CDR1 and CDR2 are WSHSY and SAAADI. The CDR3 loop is CASWGLSSTDTQYF. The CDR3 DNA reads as TGCGCCAGCTGGGGGCTGTCTAGCACAGATACGCAGTATTTT.

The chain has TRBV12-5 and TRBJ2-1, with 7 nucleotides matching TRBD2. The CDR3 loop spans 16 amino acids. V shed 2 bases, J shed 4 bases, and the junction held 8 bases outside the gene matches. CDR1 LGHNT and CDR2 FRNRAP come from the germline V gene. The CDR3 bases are TGTGCTAGTGGTTTGCAATCAGCGGGGTTTTACAATGAGCAGTTCTTC. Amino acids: CASGLQSAGFYNEQFF. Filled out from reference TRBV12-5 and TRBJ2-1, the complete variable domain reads DARVTQTPRHKVTEMGQEVTMRCQPILGHNTVFWYRQTMMQGLELLAYFRNRAPLDDSGMPKDRFSAEMPDATLATLKIQPSEPRDSAVYFCASGLQSAGFYNEQFFGPGTRLTVL.